Detailed here is one T cell receptor (beta chain). The assay was immunoSEQ multiplex PCR, and TCRdb's table has in-frame clones only and misses some. The table shows around 250,000 clones, with 80% to 90% occurring only once. This sample was included in a study of blood T cell repertoires in COVID-19. The wider study: Sample material is recorded as cDNA or gDNA derived from T cells, B-cell-depleted T cells, or PBMCs.

CDR3 length: 14 amino acids. The V gene lost 5 bases and the J gene lost 6 bases, with 11 bases spanning the gap. From germline, CDR1 is MNHEY and CDR2 SVGAGI. Sequenced material: PBMCs or T cells enriched from blood (not recorded which). J is TRBJ1-6 and V is TRBV6-5; D possibly corresponds to TRBD1 (6 bases). This receptor was obtained from a woman between 45 and 60 years old who had recovered from COVID-19. CDR3 amino acids: CASSLGTLNSPLHF. CDR3 in DNA: TGTGCCAGCAGTCTAGGGACACTTAATTCACCCCTCCACTTT.